Each of the 29 T cell receptor beta chains below was sequenced from the same sample in a study of breast tumors, draining lymph nodes, adjacent tissues. TCRdb processed the multiplex PCR reads anew with MiXCR; each CDR3 protein has one entry. The sample includes 50,000 to 65,000 distinct CDR3 sequences, around 45% seen only once; the top ten take about 10%. Sample: breast tumor tissue. All receptors derive from a female donor with breast cancer. Some clones in this sample may be carry-over from other donors' samples.

This clonotype was recorded a few times. Possible read error: a much larger clone is one base away. This chain joins TRBV14 and TRBJ2-7, with 7 bases lining up with TRBD2. Per the germline V gene, CDR1 is SGHDN and CDR2 is FVKESK. This CDR3 is 14 amino acids long. The DNA of the CDR3 is TGTGCCAGCAGCCAGGGGAGGGGACCCTACGAGCAGTCCTTC. Its translation: CASSQGRGPYEQSF. Together with reference TRBV14 and TRBJ2-7, the CDR3 gives the full variable domain: EAGVTQFPSHSVIEKGQTVTLRCDPISGHDNLYWYRRVMGKEIKFLLHFVKESKQDESGMPNNRFLAERTGGTYSTLKVQPAELEDSGVYFCASSQGRGPYEQSFGPGTRLTVT.

This clonotype occurred many times. The chain employs TRBV10-3 and TRBJ2-2, with no clear D. The germline V gene encodes CDR1 ENHRY and CDR2 SYGVKD. V lost 11 bases and J lost 2, with 12 bases in between. The CDR3 totals 13 residues. The CDR3 region has the DNA TGTGCCTCTTCCGTCGATAACACCGGGGAGCTGTTTTTT. This codes for CASSVDNTGELFF.

The V and J genes are TRBV4-2 and TRBJ2-3, with 16 bases lining up with TRBD2. The CDR3 extends over 18 amino acids. The trim removed 3 bases at V and 8 bases at J, leaving 11 bases unmatched. Germline loops: CDR1 LGHNA, CDR2 YNFKEQ. CDR3 loop: CASSHVGLAGGEFGTQYF. In nucleotides, the CDR3 is TGTGCCAGCAGCCATGTGGGACTAGCGGGAGGGGAATTTGGTACGCAGTATTTT.

This clonotype was observed at least ten times. The chain uses TRBV10-1 and TRBJ2-3, with 9 bases lining up with TRBD1. From germline, CDR1 is WNHNN and CDR2 SYGVQD (reference sequence). Unmatched junction bases numbered 9, after V lost 3 bases and J lost 5 bases. CDR3 length: 16 residues. The CDR3 sequence: CASSEVKGQGRDTQYF. The CDR3 region has the DNA TGCGCCAGCAGTGAAGTAAAGGGACAGGGAAGAGATACGCAGTATTTT.

The chain uses TRBV11-1 and TRBJ1-2, with TRBD1 identical over 9 bases. Trimming at V came to 4 bases and at J to 2 bases, leaving 2 bases not matched to a gene. The CDR3 is 14 residues long. Looked up from germline, CDR1 is SGHAT and CDR2 is FQDESV (reference sequence). The CDR3, as DNA: TGTGCCAGCAGCTCGGACAGGGGAAACTATGGCTACACCTTC. Translation gives CASSSDRGNYGYTF.

In its sample, this clonotype was seen many times. CDR3: CASSSAISYNEQFF. CDR3 DNA: TGTGCCAGCAGTTCCGCCATCTCCTACAATGAGCAGTTCTTC. The chain employs TRBV27 and TRBJ2-1; D gene unclear. Germline loops: CDR1 MNHEY, CDR2 SMNVEV (reference sequence). The V and J ends lost 4 bases and 0 bases respectively, with 7 bases between them. The CDR3 has 14 amino acids.

This clonotype was seen just once. This rearrangement joins TRBV7-9 to TRBJ2-1; TRBD2 aligns across 10 bases. The CDR3 spans 18 residues. Trimming at V came to 5 bases and at J to 10 bases, leaving 20 bases not matched to a gene. CDR1 and CDR2 (germline): SEHNR, FQNEAQ (reference sequence). This CDR3 is CASSNEREGTMIQVEQFF. The DNA of the CDR3 is TGTGCCAGCAGCAATGAGCGGGAGGGCACGATGATTCAGGTAGAGCAGTTCTTC.

This clonotype has ten or more counts. The chain employs TRBV3-1 and TRBJ2-7; D possibly uses TRBD1 or TRBD2 (6 bases each). The CDR3 length is 15 residues. Germline V CDR1 and CDR2: LGHDT, YNNKEL (reference sequence). With 1 base removed from V and 7 bases from J, the gap between germline ends came to 17 bases. The CDR3 is CASSQASGQGREQYF. CDR3 in DNA: TGTGCCAGCAGCCAAGCCTCGGGGCAGGGGAGGGAGCAGTACTTC.

With respect to this clonotype: The missing conserved phenylalanine or tryptophan at the end of this CDR3 makes a read error likely. It is unclear where the CDR3 begins or ends on the DNA, so no DNA is shown, and the CDR3 is as TCRdb lists it. The chain is built from TRBV7-8 and TRBJ2-6; the table gives TRBD2 as D, unverified against the DNA. CDR1 and CDR2 from the germline V gene are SGHVS and FQNEAQ. 9 amino acids form the CDR3, both terminal residues included. The CDR3 protein is CASSLVSAS.

V and J are TRBV5-1 and TRBJ1-4; no firm D call. The CDR3 consists of 12 residues. The V end lost 4 bases, the J end lost 8 bases, and 9 bases lay between the germline ends. Germline V gives CDR1 SGHRS, CDR2 YFSETQ. CDR3 coding DNA: TGCGCCAGCAGCCTGGTTGGGGAAAAACTGTTTTTT. Residues: CASSLVGEKLFF.

The chain uses TRBV29-1 and TRBJ2-3; 11 nucleotides align to TRBD2. Germline CDR1 SQVTM, CDR2 ANQGSEA. Trimming took 7 bases from V and 3 from J; bases not matched to a gene: 6. This CDR3 region has 14 residues. This CDR3 is CSGGTSGLTDTQYF. The CDR3 bases are TGCAGCGGTGGGACTAGCGGTTTAACAGATACGCAGTATTTT.

The chain carries TRBV2 and TRBJ2-5; possibly TRBD1 or TRBD2 for D (6 bases each). Germline V gives CDR1 SNHLY, CDR2 FYNNEI. V was clipped by 8 bases and J by 5 bases, with 18 bases between them. This CDR3 contains 14 residues. CDR3 residues: CASLRGRSWETQYF. The CDR3, as DNA: TGTGCCAGCTTGAGGGGGAGGTCTTGGGAGACCCAGTACTTC.

This clonotype was seen a few times. The chain combines TRBV5-1 with TRBJ1-1; TRBD1 might be the D (5 bases). Looked up from germline, CDR1 is SGHRS and CDR2 is YFSETQ. The length of the CDR3 is 16 residues. V gave up 7 bases and J gave up 8 bases, with 27 bases separating them. Written as DNA, the CDR3 is TGCGCCAGCCAATCCGGACGACAGTCGCTATTGTCGGAAGCTTTCTTT. Translated, it gives CASQSGRQSLLSEAFF.

The chain links TRBV5-1 to TRBJ1-6; unclear D gene. CDR1 and CDR2 (germline): SGHRS, YFSETQ. With 8 bases removed from V and 13 bases from J, the gap between germline ends came to 19 bases. CDR3 length: 13 residues. The CDR3 loop reads CASPGWCNFPLHF. DNA for the CDR3: TGCGCCAGTCCCGGGTGGTGTAATTTCCCCCTCCACTTT.

A note on this clonotype: A read error may explain this, as a much larger clone is one base away. The chain has TRBV29-1 and TRBJ1-1; no firm D call. Germline V lookup: CDR1 SQVTM, CDR2 ANQGSEA. The CDR3 totals 13 residues. The germline V and J ends were trimmed by 7 bases and 5 bases, with 17 bases remaining between them. The CDR3 loop is CSALRQAETEAFF. CDR3 nucleotides: TGCAGCGCCCTCCGGCAGGCGGAGACTGAAGCTTTCTTT.

V is TRBV2 and J is TRBJ1-2; TRBD1 matches at 8 bases. The V and J ends lost 5 bases and 7 bases, in that order; junction bases with no gene match: 9. Germline V gene lookup returns CDR1 SNHLY and CDR2 FYNNEI. The length of the CDR3 is 14 residues. CDR3 sequence reads: CASSPTRTGFGYTF. The DNA of the CDR3 is TGTGCCAGCAGTCCAACTCGGACAGGGTTTGGCTACACCTTC.

This clonotype is medium-sized within its sample. The chain is built from TRBV12-3 or TRBV12-4 and TRBJ1-6; 8 bases match TRBD1. The CDR3 has 14 residues. With 5 bases clipped from V and 6 bases from J, the junction kept 3 bases outside the gene matches. This chain's CDR3 is CASSRTGSNSPLHF. In DNA form, the CDR3 reads TGTGCCAGCAGTAGGACAGGGAGTAATTCACCCCTCCACTTT.

This clonotype was picked up a small number of times. This could be a read error, since a much larger clone is one nucleotide away. The rearrangement uses TRBV6-6 and TRBJ2-7; 10 bases are a match to TRBD2. Germline V gene lookup returns CDR1 MNHNY and CDR2 SVGAGI (reference sequence). The CDR3 consists of 14 residues. V lost 9 bases and J lost 3; bases outside the gene matches: 8. The CDR3 region is CASRPSGSIYEQYF. CDR3 DNA: TGTGCCAGTCGGCCTAGCGGGAGTATCTACGAGCAGTACTTC.

The genes are TRBV5-6 and TRBJ2-1, with TRBD2 matching 9 bases. V was pared by 2 bases and J by 7 bases, with 10 bases of the junction left unmatched. This CDR3 is built from 16 residues. Germline values: CDR1 SGHDT, CDR2 YYEEEE. The CDR3: CASSLQSSGIGNEQFF. For the CDR3, the DNA is TGTGCCAGCAGCTTACAGTCTAGCGGGATAGGGAATGAGCAGTTCTTC.

The V call is TRBV2, the J call TRBJ1-6; D not certain. This CDR3 has 14 amino acids. Trimming shortened V by 3 bases and J by 7 bases, and 10 bases separated the two germline ends. CDR1 and CDR2 (germline): SNHLY, FYNNEI. The CDR3 loop is CASSDAPRNSPLHF. In DNA, the CDR3 is TGTGCCAGCAGTGACGCGCCAAGAAATTCACCCCTCCACTTT.

The chain has TRBV7-2 and TRBJ1-5; 9 bases map to TRBD1. CDR1 is SGHTA, CDR2 FQGNSA, per germline. This CDR3 has 16 amino acids. Germline trimming cut 3 bases from V and 0 bases from J; bases unmatched to any gene: 3. CDR3 loop: CASSLDRGYSNQPQHF. CDR3 sequence (DNA): TGTGCCAGCAGCTTGGACAGGGGTTATAGCAATCAGCCCCAGCATTTT. Using reference TRBV7-2 and TRBJ1-5 for the parts outside the CDR3, the full variable domain is GAGVSQSPSNKVTEKGKDVELRCDPISGHTALYWYRQSLGQGLEFLIYFQGNSAPDKSGLPSDRFSAERTGGSVSTLTIQRTQQEDSAVYLCASSLDRGYSNQPQHFGDGTRLSIL.

There are many counts of this clonotype. The chain uses TRBV30 and TRBJ1-3, with D uncertain. Trimming removed 0 bases at V and 1 base at J, with 4 bases between. The CDR3 covers 13 residues. Germline V CDR1 and CDR2: GTSNPN, SVGIG (reference sequence). The CDR3 DNA reads TGTGCCTGGAGTGTCGATTCTGGAAACACCATATATTTT. Its protein product is CAWSVDSGNTIYF.

The rearrangement joins TRBV2 to TRBJ1-5; D gene unclear. CDR1 is SNHLY and CDR2 is FYNNEI in the germline V gene. The length of the CDR3 is 14 residues. V lost 0 bases and J lost 6, with 9 bases in between. The CDR3 here is CASSEAVGFQPQHF. In nucleotides, the CDR3 is TGTGCCAGCAGTGAAGCGGTAGGGTTTCAGCCCCAGCATTTT.

Of note for this clonotype: The germline gene is not matched at one end of the junction; a read error may be the cause. V gene TRBV5-1 combines with J gene TRBJ2-3; 9 nucleotides agree with TRBD1. The germline V gene has CDR1 SGHRS and CDR2 YFSETQ. The CDR3 loop spans 14 amino acids. The CDR3 DNA is TGCGCCGGCAGCTTGGAGGGACAGGGAGATACGCAGTATTTT. Its protein product is CAGSLEGQGDTQYF.

This clonotype has a count of ten or more. Possible read error: a much larger clone is one base away. This chain joins TRBV7-2 and TRBJ1-2; D gene unclear. Per germline, CDR1 SGHTA and CDR2 FQGNSA. The length of the CDR3 is 15 residues. Here the CDR3 reads CASSSNPGRDYGYPF. As DNA, the CDR3 is TGTGCCAGCAGCTCGAACCCAGGAAGGGATTATGGCTACCCCTTC.

This chain links TRBV7-3 with TRBJ2-6; D is unclear. In germline, CDR1 is SGHTA, CDR2 FQGTGA. The CDR3 extends over 14 amino acids. V was pared by 3 bases and J by 1 base, with 4 bases between. The CDR3 DNA reads TGTGCCAGCAGCTTCACATCTGGGGCCAACGTCCTGACTTTC. Amino acid sequence: CASSFTSGANVLTF.

This clonotype was counted ten times or more. This may arise from a read error, as a much more abundant clone is one base away. The V call is TRBV20-1, the J call TRBJ2-1, with TRBD2 identical over 13 bases. The length of the CDR3 is 14 residues. Germline V gives CDR1 DFQATT, CDR2 SNEGSKA (reference sequence). V lost 5 bases, J lost 9 bases, and 7 bases stayed unmatched. The CDR3 sequence: CSAGLAGVVAEQFF. Here the CDR3 DNA reads TGCAGTGCTGGACTAGCGGGAGTCGTGGCTGAGCAGTTCTTC.

The V call is TRBV9, the J call TRBJ2-1; TRBD2 agrees at 12 bases. From germline, CDR1 is SGDLS and CDR2 YYNGEE. The CDR3 extends over 15 amino acids. J lost 4 bases, V lost 3 bases, and 2 bases had no gene match. The CDR3 sequence is CASSGGTSGYNEQFF. The CDR3 coding sequence is TGTGCCAGCAGCGGTGGGACTAGCGGGTACAATGAGCAGTTCTTC.

This clonotype was seen ten or more times. The chain is built from TRBV5-1 and TRBJ2-3; D ambiguous. CDR3 length equals 14 residues. Germline assignment: CDR1 SGHRS and CDR2 YFSETQ. Trimming shortened V by 0 bases and J by 2 bases, and 7 bases separated the two germline ends. The CDR3, as DNA: TGCGCCAGCAGCTTGGCTAGGGACACAGATACGCAGTATTTT. It specifies CASSLARDTDTQYF.